This TCR beta chain appears in the sequencing data of a study of CD8 T cells in Susac syndrome. Study observations and caveats: An acknowledgment was made by the study that its TCR sequencing and HLA analysis involved relatively few individuals.

The table lists this clonotype with a count of one. Its antigen is not known. TCR beta from blood CD8+ and CD4+ T cells was sequenced. It was negative isolation that provided the CD8+ and CD4+ T cells, whereas TEMRA cells were enriched by FACS. The RNA, 0.5 to 1 ug, was put through reverse transcription using random hexamers. TCR beta CDR3 was amplified by immunoSEQ covering 54 Vbeta and 13 Jbeta. TCRdb reprocessed the immunoSEQ multiplex PCR reads via MiXCR and lists one record per CDR3 protein. The table has 190,000 or so distinct CDR3 sequences, 85% to 95% seen once. This receptor was obtained from a human donor with multiple sclerosis. Sequencing input: CD4+ T cells from PBMCs.

CDR3 DNA: TGTGCCAGCAGCCAAGAACGGGGAGGGTCCCATGAGCAGTTCTTC. Protein sequence: CASSQERGGSHEQFF. The rearrangement uses TRBV3-1 and TRBJ2-1, with 7 bases that match TRBD2. Germline CDR1 and CDR2: LGHDT and YNNKEL (reference sequence). The V segment lost 0 bases and the J segment 8 bases; nucleotides outside the gene matches: 7. The CDR3 covers 15 residues.